The entry below gives a single TCR beta chain sequence along with its context. No antigen is known for it. The data stem from a study of shared clonotypes between healthy human individuals. Study conclusions and caveats: Memory subsets generally showed smaller estimated richness than naive subsets did.

The germline gives CDR1 KGHSH, CDR2 LQKENI. Trimming removed 8 bases at V and 2 bases at J, with 12 bases between. This CDR3 spans 13 amino acids. The CD4+ fraction was divided into a CD45RA+ naive subset and a CD45RA-negative memory subset. Produced via immunoSEQ multiplex PCR; TCRdb's table is partial and in-frame only. The sample includes hundreds of thousands of clones, around 72% of them seen just once. The receptor was isolated from a woman in her twenties or thirties in good health. Material for sequencing was memory CD4+ T cells sorted from blood. The subset here: CD45RA-negative fraction. This chain uses TRBV18 with TRBJ2-5; D is unresolved. CDR3 bases: TGTGCCAGCACCCAATTACGGCAAGAGACCCAGTACTTC. It codes for CASTQLRQETQYF. The complete variable domain, with remaining parts taken from reference TRBV18 and TRBJ2-5, reads NAGVMQNPRHLVRRRGQEARLRCSPMKGHSHVYWYRQLPEEGLKFMVYLQKENIIDESGMPKERFSAEFPKEGPSILRIQQVVRGDSAAYFCASTQLRQETQYFGPGTRLLVL.